These T cell receptor beta chains were read from a single sample in a study of T cells after yellow fever vaccination. MiXCR, run by TCRdb on the 5' RACE reads, gives a single entry per CDR3 protein. The table has 60,000 to 95,000 distinct CDR3 sequences, 7.3% seen once. The sample here was CD8+ T cells sorted from PBMCs, taken approximately 11 days after the first yellow fever vaccination. Receptors originate from a man younger than 35 who received the YFV17D yellow fever vaccine. Each CDR3 is given with its conserved first and last residue. Fields, in order: D gene, J gene, clone size, V gene, CDR3 length, CDR3 DNA, CDR3 protein. The D gene is left open where the match is weak. Size is omitted from some rows. Given values are once, few, many or a class for expanded clones.

>NA|TRBJ1-5|many|TRBV12-5|16
TGTGCTAGTTCCCTGTGGGGAGAGACGCGCAATCAGCCCCAGCATTTT
CASSLWGETRNQPQHF
>TRBD2|TRBJ2-1|once|TRBV12-3/TRBV12-4|15
TGTGCCAGCAGTTTATCTGGTAGCGGGGGTAATGAGCAGTTCTTC
CASSLSGSGGNEQFF
>NA|TRBJ2-1|few|TRBV5-1|15
TGCGCCAGCAGCTTGGCAGTCCTAACAAACAATGAGCAGTTCTTC
CASSLAVLTNNEQFF
>NA|TRBJ1-5|few|TRBV10-3|12
TGTGCCATCAGTGTTAGCAATCAGCCCCAGCATTTT
CAISVSNQPQHF
>NA|TRBJ2-3|NA|TRBV6-2/TRBV6-3|12
TGTGCCAGCGAGGAGGGGACAGATACGCAGTATTTT
CASEEGTDTQYF
>NA|TRBJ1-1|many|TRBV27|15
TGTGCCAGCAGTCCTACACCGGGCGGCGCAACTGAAGCTTTCTTT
CASSPTPGGATEAFF
>NA|TRBJ1-5|many|TRBV12-3/TRBV12-4|14
TGTGCCAGCAGTTTTTGGGGAGGCGATCAGCCCCAGCATTTT
CASSFWGGDQPQHF
>NA|TRBJ1-1|few|TRBV12-5|13
TGTGCTAGTGGTTGGTCAGGGCCCACTGAAGCTTTCTTT
CASGWSGPTEAFF
>NA|TRBJ1-1|NA|TRBV7-2|16
TGTGCCAGCAGCTACAAACGGGACTATTCTGAAACTGAAGCTTTCTTT
CASSYKRDYSETEAFF
>NA|TRBJ1-5|few|TRBV6-2/TRBV6-3|15
TGTGCCAGCAGTTACTCGAACGGGGTAAATCAGCCCCAGCATTTT
CASSYSNGVNQPQHF
>TRBD1|TRBJ1-2|few|TRBV7-3|15
TGTGCCAGCAGCAGTACAGGGGGGGATGAGGTTGGCTACACCTTC
CASSSTGGDEVGYTF
>NA|TRBJ1-1|many|TRBV7-3|15
TGTGCCAGCAGCTTAAGTCCGACAGGGAACACTGAAGCTTTCTTT
CASSLSPTGNTEAFF
>NA|TRBJ2-7|few|TRBV6-2/TRBV6-3|13
TGTGCCAGCACCAACGCCACCGACTACGAGCAGTACTTC
CASTNATDYEQYF
>TRBD1|TRBJ1-6|few|TRBV5-4|14
TGTGCCAGCAGACTGGACAGGGCAGATTCACCCCTCCACTTT
CASRLDRADSPLHF
>TRBD1|TRBJ2-7|NA|TRBV7-8|14
TGTGCCAGCAGCACGGGACAGGGGGAGGCCGAGCAGTACTTC
CASSTGQGEAEQYF
>NA|TRBJ2-7|many|TRBV7-9|13
TGTGCCGGCGAAGGGACGGTGGACTACGAGCAGTACTTC
CAGEGTVDYEQYF
>TRBD2|TRBJ2-4|many|TRBV5-6|17
TGTGCCAGCAGCCACTTCAGCGGGGGGATAGCCAAAAACATTCAGTACTTC
CASSHFSGGIAKNIQYF
>TRBD1|TRBJ2-1|NA|TRBV7-8|18
TGTGCCAGCAGCTTAGGGGGACAGTTCTCAAGCTCCTACAATGAGCAGTTCTTC
CASSLGGQFSSSYNEQFF
>TRBD1|TRBJ1-6|NA|TRBV4-1|16
TGCGCCAGCAGCTACCGACAGGGCCCAGATAATTCACCCCTCCACTTT
CASSYRQGPDNSPLHF
>NA|TRBJ1-2|NA|TRBV5-1|16
TGCGCCAGCAGCATAACCGGGACCCCCCAAGTGGATGGCTACACCTTC
CASSITGTPQVDGYTF
>TRBD2|TRBJ2-5|many|TRBV29-1|15
TGCAGCGTGATAGGACTAGCGGGGGCTCGAGAGACCCAGTACTTC
CSVIGLAGARETQYF
>TRBD1|TRBJ2-3|many|TRBV6-5|15
TGTGCCAGCAGTACCCCAGGACAGGGGACAGATACGCAGTATTTT
CASSTPGQGTDTQYF
>NA|TRBJ1-6|many|TRBV27|14
TGTGCCAGCAGTTCGAGAGAGGGTGATTCACCCCTCCACTTT
CASSSREGDSPLHF
>NA|TRBJ2-1|many|TRBV30|11
TGTGCCTGGGACAGTTACAATGAGCAGTTCTTC
CAWDSYNEQFF
>NA|TRBJ2-7|many|TRBV5-1|13
TGCGCCAGCAGCTTCGGACAGAGCTACGAGCAGTACTTC
CASSFGQSYEQYF
>TRBD1|TRBJ1-5|NA|TRBV28|16
TGTGCCAGCAGACTCTTGGACAGGGTTAGCAATCAGCCCCAGCATTTT
CASRLLDRVSNQPQHF
>NA|TRBJ2-2|many|TRBV7-6|16
TGTGCCAGCAGCTTAGCAGGGGGTGCCCTAACCGGGGAGCTGTTTTTT
CASSLAGGALTGELFF
>NA|TRBJ1-5|NA|TRBV9|15
TGTGCCAGCAGCGAAGAAGGGGAGAGCAATCAGCCCCAGCATTTT
CASSEEGESNQPQHF
>TRBD1|TRBJ1-2|many|TRBV4-2|15
TGTGCCAGCAGCCCCTCCCCGGGACAGGGAGATGGCTACACCTTC
CASSPSPGQGDGYTF
>TRBD2|TRBJ2-2|few|TRBV27|16
TGTGCCCCCACCGAGCGGGGGGGCATAAGAACCGGGGAGCTGTTTTTT
CAPTERGGIRTGELFF
>NA|TRBJ2-3|once|TRBV19|20
TGTGCCAGTAGTATAGCCCTCGTCTTAGGGTCCTATCTTAGCACAGATACGCAGTATTTT
CASSIALVLGSYLSTDTQYF
>NA|TRBJ2-7|many|TRBV4-1|13
TGCGCCAGCAGCCAAGTAGGCGTTTACGAGCAGTACTTC
CASSQVGVYEQYF
>NA|TRBJ1-6|many|TRBV27|14
TGTGCCAGCAGTTTCCAGGGGCAGGGATCACCCCTCCACTTT
CASSFQGQGSPLHF
>TRBD1|TRBJ2-1|many|TRBV7-9|15
TGTGCCAGCAGCTTATTGCAGGCAGGGGGAGATGAGCAGTTCTTC
CASSLLQAGGDEQFF
>NA|TRBJ2-4|many|TRBV15|24
TGTGCCACCAGCAGAGATATTGCTAAGACTCTCACTGGAACAGGGCCGGACGGCAAAAACATTCAGTACTTC
CATSRDIAKTLTGTGPDGKNIQYF
>NA|TRBJ1-3|few|TRBV7-6|15
TGTGCCAGCAGCTTAAATCTAGGGGTCGGAAACACCATATATTTT
CASSLNLGVGNTIYF
>NA|TRBJ2-2|many|TRBV11-2|16
TGTGCCAGCAGCTCCCAGGGGTCTGACCGTAGCCGGGAGCTGTTTTTT
CASSSQGSDRSRELFF
>NA|TRBJ1-2|NA|TRBV6-5|13
TGTGCCAGCAGTTACCCAGGAGACTATGGCTACACCTTC
CASSYPGDYGYTF
>TRBD1|TRBJ2-2|NA|TRBV12-3/TRBV12-4|16
TGTGCCAGCAGTAGTGGACAGGGGAGGAACACCGGGGAGCTGTTTTTT
CASSSGQGRNTGELFF
>TRBD1|TRBJ1-1|NA|TRBV7-9|13
TGTGCCAGCAGCGGCGACAGGGCGCCTAACCCTTTCTTT
CASSGDRAPNPFF
>TRBD2|TRBJ2-3|many|TRBV28|16
TGTGCCAGCAGTTTCCGACTAGCGGGGGGGCCGGATACGCAGTATTTT
CASSFRLAGGPDTQYF
>NA|TRBJ2-1|many|TRBV20-1|11
TGCAGTGAAGGGGGGGGAAATGAGCAGTTCTTC
CSEGGGNEQFF
>TRBD2|TRBJ2-3|many|TRBV6-5|16
TGTGCCAGCAGTTACGGTGGCGGGGGGGCCGCAGATACGCAGTATTTT
CASSYGGGGAADTQYF
>NA|TRBJ2-2|few|TRBV7-2|16
TGTGCCAGCAGCAAACCATGGGGAATGATCCCCGGGGAGCTGTTTTTT
CASSKPWGMIPGELFF
>TRBD1|TRBJ2-7|few|TRBV7-9|13
TGTGCCAGCACCTGGACAGGGGGCTCCGAGCAGTACTTC
CASTWTGGSEQYF
>TRBD1|TRBJ1-1|few|TRBV19|12
TGTGCCAGTAGTATCGGACAGGGTGAAGCTTTCTTT
CASSIGQGEAFF
>NA|TRBJ1-5|NA|TRBV21-1|16
TGTGCCAGCAGCAAAGCGCGCGTTCTACTGAATCAGCCCCAGCATTTT
CASSKARVLLNQPQHF
>NA|TRBJ1-1|many|TRBV4-3|11
TGCGCCAGCAGCCTAACAGGGGAAGCTTTCTTT
CASSLTGEAFF
>NA|TRBJ1-1|NA|TRBV7-9|17
TGTGCCAGCAGCTTTCCCCCGACGACGGGACCGTACACTGAAGCTTTCTTT
CASSFPPTTGPYTEAFF
>NA|TRBJ1-2|many|TRBV20-1|14
TGCAGTGCTAGGTGGTACGGGGGAGAGTGGGGCTACACCTTC
CSARWYGGEWGYTF
>TRBD1|TRBJ1-2|many|TRBV6-5|13
TGTGCCAGCAGTCACAGGGGTGAAGATGGCTACACCTTC
CASSHRGEDGYTF
>NA|TRBJ1-2|NA|TRBV4-1|14
TGCGCCAGCAGCCAAGAGCACCGTCAGGACGGCTACACCTTC
CASSQEHRQDGYTF
>NA|TRBJ1-2|many|TRBV6-6|12
TGTGCCAGCACCCGGGAGGGCTATGGCTACACCTTC
CASTREGYGYTF